These 18 T cell receptor beta chains share one sample of origin, sequenced in a study of blood T cell repertoires in COVID-19. Sequencing was performed with immunoSEQ multiplex PCR; in TCRdb, only in-frame clones are kept and a portion is missing. The sample shows under 300,000 clones, roughly 85% of them seen only once. Sequencing was performed on peripheral blood. The receptors were sampled from a woman between 50 and 59 years old who had recovered from COVID-19.

The chain uses TRBV3-1 (or the pseudogene TRBV3-2) and TRBJ1-1, with D perhaps TRBD1 (5 bases). V was cut by 1 base and J by 2 bases, with 17 bases left in between. Germline V lookup: CDR1 LGHDT, CDR2 YNNKEL (reference sequence). The CDR3 has 17 residues. CDR3 residues: CASSQVQGINENTEAFF. CDR3 nucleotide sequence: TGTGCCAGCAGCCAAGTTCAGGGTATTAATGAAAACACTGAAGCTTTCTTT.

This chain links TRBV27 with TRBJ2-1, with TRBD2 identical over 10 bases. V gave up 8 bases and J gave up 4 bases; unmatched junction bases: 5. Germline CDR1 reads MNHEY; CDR2 reads SMNVEV (reference sequence). The CDR3 contains 14 residues. The DNA for the CDR3 is TGTGCCAGCCGCCGAGCGGGGGGGTACAATGAGCAGTTCTTC. Protein product: CASRRAGGYNEQFF.

This chain uses TRBV19 with TRBJ1-6; D remains unclear. Germline CDR1 and CDR2: LNHDA and SQIVND (reference sequence). The CDR3 is 14 residues long. The germline V and J ends were trimmed by 4 bases and 9 bases, with 13 bases remaining between them. The DNA of the CDR3 is TGTGCCAGTAGTACGGGTCACTCGGGTTCACCCCTCCACTTT. Protein: CASSTGHSGSPLHF.

The chain carries TRBV30 and TRBJ1-4; 7 bases agree with TRBD1. The J segment lost 4 bases and the V segment lost 4 bases, leaving 6 bases of the junction unmatched. Germline lookup yields CDR1 GTSNPN and CDR2 SVGIG (reference sequence). The CDR3 has 14 amino acids. The CDR3 nucleotides are TGTGCCTGGAACTCCGGGACAGTTAATGAAAAACTGTTTTTT. Protein product: CAWNSGTVNEKLFF. The variable domain in full, with the rest retrieved from reference TRBV30 and TRBJ1-4, is SQTIHQWPATLVQPVGSPLSLECTVEGTSNPNLYWYRQAAGRGLQLLFYSVGIGQISSEVPQNLSASRPQDRQFILSSKKLLLSDSGFYLCAWNSGTVNEKLFFGSGTQLSVL.

The rearrangement links TRBV5-4 to TRBJ2-1, with D possibly TRBD2 on 6 matching bases. Germline V gene sequence: CDR1 SGHNT, CDR2 YYREEE (reference sequence). The CDR3 extends over 16 amino acids. V lost 3 bases to trimming and J lost 0 bases, with 13 bases between them. CDR3 amino acids: CASSSRDFSSYNEQFF. Written as DNA, the CDR3 is TGTGCCAGCAGCTCCAGGGACTTTAGCTCCTACAATGAGCAGTTCTTC.

The chain has TRBV7-8 and TRBJ1-1; D gene ambiguous. The CDR3 spans 13 residues. Germline V lookup: CDR1 SGHVS, CDR2 FQNEAQ. V lost 2 bases and J lost 4, with 8 bases in between. CDR3 in DNA: TGTGCCAGCAGCTTACCCGGAGGCACTGAAGCTTTCTTT. Its protein is CASSLPGGTEAFF.

CDR3 loop: CASSVGLAPPDEQYF. Written as DNA, the CDR3 is TGTGCCAGCAGCGTAGGATTAGCCCCTCCGGACGAGCAGTACTTC. V gene TRBV9 combines with J gene TRBJ2-7; D is undetermined. V was trimmed by 0 bases and J by 5 bases, leaving 15 bases between them. CDR3 length: 15 amino acids. Per germline, CDR1 SGDLS and CDR2 YYNGEE.

J is TRBJ1-2 and V is TRBV21-1; the listed D gene, TRBD1, was not tested against the DNA. TRBV21-1 is labeled a pseudogene. The CDR3 is made up of 18 amino acids. The CDR3 protein is CASSNGRGPPKLLTDYTF. The CDR3 DNA follows: TGTGCCAGCAGCAATGGAAGGGGTCCCCCTAAGCTACTGACTGACTACACCTTC.

The chain links TRBV6-5 to TRBJ2-5; the D gene is possibly TRBD2 (5 bases). Germline CDR1 MNHEY, CDR2 SVGAGI. Between the trimmed V and J ends, which lost 6 bases and 1 base, there was a span of 9 bases. This CDR3 has 13 residues. The CDR3 sequence: CASSKRFQETQYF. Written as DNA, the CDR3 is TGTGCCAGCAGCAAGCGGTTCCAAGAGACCCAGTACTTC.

This clone appeared a few times. The CDR3 here is CASSEEAITSSAEQFF. As DNA, the CDR3 is TGTGCCAGCAGTGAAGAAGCGATCACTTCAAGTGCTGAGCAGTTCTTC. The rearrangement joins TRBV6-1 to TRBJ2-1; D ambiguous. The V end lost 1 base, the J end lost 9 bases, and 19 bases lay between the germline ends. The CDR3 is made up of 16 amino acids. CDR1 MNHNS and CDR2 SASEGT come from the germline V gene.

Comment on this clone: The germline gene is not matched at one end of the junction; a read error may be the cause. The V call is TRBV28, the J call TRBJ1-6; TRBD1 matches at 10 bases. CDR1 and CDR2 from the germline V gene are MDHEN and SYDVKM. The CDR3 is made up of 14 amino acids. CDR3 residues: CASSGTGVWSPLHF. In nucleotides, the CDR3 is TGTGCTAGCAGTGGGACAGGGGTTTGGTCACCCCTCCACTTT.

This clone appeared a single time. The V call is TRBV7-8, the J call TRBJ2-2; D might be TRBD1 (5 bases). CDR3 size: 16 residues. Germline-derived CDR1 and CDR2 are SGHVS and FQNEAQ. The germline V and J ends were trimmed by 2 bases and 0 bases, with 10 bases remaining between them. Written as DNA, the CDR3 is TGTGCCAGCAGCTTATATGGACAACCGAACACCGGGGAGCTGTTTTTT. Its translation is CASSLYGQPNTGELFF.

J is TRBJ2-5 and V is TRBV12-3 or TRBV12-4, with D unclear. V was shortened by 5 bases and J by 5 bases, with 6 bases between the two germline ends. The CDR3 spans 11 residues. CDR3 loop: CASSPLETQYF. In nucleotides, the CDR3 is TGTGCCAGCAGTCCTCTGGAGACCCAGTACTTC.

The rearrangement joins TRBV7-2 to TRBJ1-4; D is possibly TRBD1 (5 bases). The CDR3 consists of 13 residues. Germline CDR1 SGHTA, CDR2 FQGNSA. V shed 5 bases and J shed 6 bases, with 10 bases lying between them. The CDR3 sequence is CASSVGGDEKLFF. The CDR3 coding sequence is TGTGCCAGCAGCGTCGGGGGGGATGAAAAACTGTTTTTT.

In nucleotides, the CDR3 is TGTGCCAGCAGCTTGACAGCGAATGAACAAGAGACCCAGTACTTC. Amino acid sequence: CASSLTANEQETQYF. This rearrangement joins TRBV27 to TRBJ2-5; D perhaps matches TRBD1 (5 bases). The CDR3 runs 15 residues. CDR1 and CDR2 from the germline V gene are MNHEY and SMNVEV (reference sequence). V lost 6 bases and J lost 2, with 16 bases in between.

The table lists this clone with a few counts. V is TRBV2 and J is TRBJ1-5; 10 nucleotides agree with TRBD1. Germline loops: CDR1 SNHLY, CDR2 FYNNEI. V was pared by 4 bases and J by 7 bases, with 4 bases of the junction left unmatched. This CDR3 region has 14 residues. DNA of the CDR3: TGTGCCAGCAGTGGCGGACAGGGGGTCCAGCCCCAGCATTTT. Protein: CASSGGQGVQPQHF.

For the CDR3, the DNA is TGTGCCAGCTCCTCAGGGGGCACAGATACGCAGTATTTT. Protein product: CASSSGGTDTQYF. The chain recombines TRBV18 with TRBJ2-3; weak D call: TRBD1 (6 bases). CDR3 length equals 13 residues. Germline V gene sequence: CDR1 KGHSH, CDR2 LQKENI. The V gene lost 6 bases and the J gene lost 1 base, with 8 bases spanning the gap.

The chain's CDR3 is CASSIRVYSNQPQHF. In nucleotides, the CDR3 is TGTGCCAGTAGTATCAGGGTATATAGCAATCAGCCCCAGCATTTT. This chain connects TRBV19 to TRBJ1-5; D is possibly TRBD1 (5 bases). The CDR3 runs 15 residues. Trimming took off 3 bases at V and 0 bases at J, with 9 bases between the two ends. The germline V gene has CDR1 LNHDA and CDR2 SQIVND (reference sequence).